Below, 18 T cell receptor beta chains from the same sample are listed, as sequenced in a study of regulatory T cells in long-lasting Graves disease. This sample's time point: persistent/refractory GD, antithyroid drugs over 5 years with positive TRAb. Extracted PBMC RNA gave rise to the TCR library. With iRepertoire HTBI primers and Arm-PCR of CDR3 regions, TCR beta libraries were built. TCRdb re-called the multiplex PCR reads through MiXCR, storing one row per CDR3 protein. The sample has around 460,000 distinct CDR3 sequences, approximately 21% seen once; the top ten hold around 7%. The material was peripheral blood mononuclear cells (PBMCs), obtained when the disease was refractory, from a patient treated with antithyroid drugs. The receptors shown here come from a female donor with Graves disease.

This clonotype has at least ten counts. The rearrangement joins TRBV11-2 to TRBJ2-5; 7 nucleotides line up with TRBD1. The CDR3 length is 15 residues. Germline CDR1 and CDR2: SGHAT and FQNNGV. V trimming: 3 bases; J trimming: 3 bases; junction bases outside the gene matches: 7. As DNA, the CDR3 is TGTGCCAGCAGCTTGAGGACAGGACTGAAAGAGACCCAGTACTTC. Translated, it gives CASSLRTGLKETQYF.

This clonotype has more than one count but fewer than ten. This chain links TRBV28 with TRBJ1-1, with D possibly matching TRBD1 (6 bases). CDR3 size: 16 residues. V lost 6 bases to trimming and J lost 5 bases, with 22 bases between them. The germline gives CDR1 MDHEN, CDR2 SYDVKM. DNA of the CDR3: TGTGCCAGCAGCAAAAGGGGGAGTTCATATTGGACTGAAGCTTTCTTT. Amino acids: CASSKRGSSYWTEAFF.

This clonotype showed up many times. J is TRBJ2-5 and V is TRBV20-1; 11 bases are a match to TRBD2. Germline trimming cut 7 bases from V and 4 bases from J; bases unmatched to any gene: 5. This CDR3 comprises 13 residues. Germline-derived CDR1 and CDR2 are DFQATT and SNEGSKA (reference sequence). The CDR3: CSDSGGVRETQYF. The CDR3 bases are TGCAGTGATAGCGGGGGGGTTCGAGAGACCCAGTACTTC.

As concerns this clonotype: The conserved closing phenylalanine or tryptophan is absent in this CDR3, likely reflecting a read error. It is unclear where the CDR3 begins or ends on the DNA, so no DNA is shown, and the CDR3 is as TCRdb lists it. The chain carries TRBV6-1 and TRBJ1-1; TRBD1, the table's D call, was not compared with the DNA. The CDR3 contains 13 residues when both ends are counted. Germline CDR1 is MNHNS and CDR2 is SASEGT. The CDR3 loop is CASSPGQGQGLTS.

This clonotype has a count of ten or more. The chain joins TRBV6-1 to TRBJ2-5; TRBD2 matches 9 bases. This CDR3 contains 15 residues. Germline lookup yields CDR1 MNHNS and CDR2 SASEGT. V shed 4 bases and J 1 base; nucleotides not matched to a gene: 4. CDR3 protein: CASSGQRGVQETQYF. Here the CDR3 DNA reads TGTGCCAGCAGTGGCCAGCGGGGGGTCCAAGAGACCCAGTACTTC.

There are many counts of this clonotype. This sequence joins TRBV12-3 or TRBV12-4 and TRBJ2-2; possibly TRBD2 for D (7 bases). V was trimmed by 5 bases and J by 4 bases, leaving 26 bases between them. The CDR3 runs to 19 residues. The CDR3 coding sequence is TGTGCCAGCAGTACCGGACTTCCAGGGGCGGGAGAGATCACCGGGGAGCTGTTTTTT. Its translation is CASSTGLPGAGEITGELFF.

In its sample, this clonotype was seen a few times. This chain links TRBV10-3 with TRBJ2-7; 8 bases map to TRBD1. This CDR3 is 14 amino acids long. Germline CDR1 ENHRY, CDR2 SYGVKD. V shed 5 bases, J shed 4 bases, and the junction held 7 bases outside the gene matches. CDR3 bases: TGTGCCATCAGTAAGGACAGGGCTCAATACGAGCAGTACTTC. It is translated as CAISKDRAQYEQYF.

CDR3 loop: CSASRVDNQPQHF. CDR3 DNA: TGCAGTGCTAGCAGGGTGGACAATCAGCCCCAGCATTTT. This chain joins TRBV20-1 and TRBJ1-5, with a possible D match to TRBD1 (5 bases). The CDR3 is 13 amino acids. CDR1 is DFQATT, CDR2 SNEGSKA, per germline (reference sequence). With 3 bases removed from V and 3 bases from J, the gap between germline ends came to 9 bases.

This clonotype was seen many times. The rearrangement joins TRBV19 to TRBJ2-2; D possibly corresponds to TRBD2 (6 bases). V gave up 5 bases and J gave up 3 bases, with 10 bases separating them. CDR3 length equals 14 residues. CDR1 is LNHDA and CDR2 is SQIVND in the germline V gene (reference sequence). The CDR3 loop reads CASSPIADTGELFF. As DNA, the CDR3 is TGTGCCAGTAGTCCTATAGCGGACACCGGGGAGCTGTTTTTT.

In its sample, this clonotype was seen many times. The chain couples TRBV29-1 to TRBJ1-2, with 8 bases identical to TRBD1. Per the germline V gene, CDR1 is SQVTM and CDR2 is ANQGSEA. This CDR3 spans 12 amino acids. Trimming cost V 3 bases and J 3 bases; bases outside gene matches: 0. The CDR3 is CSVEGQDYGYTF. In DNA form, the CDR3 reads TGCAGCGTTGAGGGACAGGACTATGGCTACACCTTC.

Concerning this clonotype itself: Just one base apart from a much larger clone, this may be a read error. V usage is TRBV20-1 and J usage is TRBJ1-2; no firm D call. Germline-derived CDR1 and CDR2 are DFQATT and SNEGSKA (reference sequence). This CDR3 is 11 amino acids long. CDR3: CRAQVNYGYTF. For the CDR3, the DNA is TGCAGAGCCCAAGTTAACTATGGCTACACCTTC.

This clonotype was recorded a few times. CDR3 in DNA: TGCAGCGTTGAGGGGGGGGGAAACACCATATATTTT. It translates to CSVEGGGNTIYF. The chain recombines TRBV29-1 with TRBJ1-3; perhaps TRBD1 as D (5 bases). This CDR3 is 12 amino acids long. The germline gives CDR1 SQVTM, CDR2 ANQGSEA. V was pared by 3 bases and J by 4 bases, with 7 bases between.

This clonotype showed up just a few times. The J gene is TRBJ1-6, the V gene TRBV28; 8 bases align to TRBD1. V lost 0 bases, J lost 7 bases, and 2 bases stayed unmatched. Per the germline V gene, CDR1 is MDHEN and CDR2 is SYDVKM. This CDR3 comprises 15 residues. The CDR3 bases are TGTGCCAGCAGTTTATGGGACAGGGACAATTCACCCCTCCACTTT. This gives the protein CASSLWDRDNSPLHF.

This sequence joins TRBV29-1 and TRBJ2-1, with D hard to call. V shed 4 bases and J shed 0 bases, with 13 bases lying between them. The V gene's germline CDR1 is SQVTM and CDR2 ANQGSEA. The CDR3 has 15 residues. CDR3 nucleotides: TGCAGCGTTGCACTGGGATCGAGCTCCTACAATGAGCAGTTCTTC. Protein: CSVALGSSSYNEQFF.

In its sample, this clonotype was seen many times. CDR3 amino acids: CASRITVANTEAFF. The CDR3 nucleotides are TGTGCCAGCAGAATAACAGTTGCGAACACTGAAGCTTTCTTT. This sequence joins TRBV6-1 and TRBJ1-1; D gene uncertain. V lost 6 bases to trimming and J lost 1 base, with 12 bases between them. CDR1 and CDR2 from the germline V gene are MNHNS and SASEGT. The CDR3 has 14 residues.

This chain uses TRBV6-2 or TRBV6-3 with TRBJ1-5, with 7 bases fitting TRBD1. CDR3 length: 14 residues. With V trimmed by 4 bases and J by 4 bases, 4 bases remained unmatched. Germline CDR1 and CDR2: MNHEY and SVGEGT. This CDR3 is CASSSQGENQPQHF. DNA of the CDR3: TGTGCCAGCAGTTCTCAGGGGGAAAATCAGCCCCAGCATTTT.

This chain uses TRBV29-1 with TRBJ2-7; TRBD1 aligns across 7 bases. After removal of 6 bases from V and 1 base from J, the junction contained 3 bases not matched to a gene. CDR1 is SQVTM, CDR2 ANQGSEA, per germline. The CDR3 runs to 12 residues. CDR3 nucleotide sequence: TGCAGCGTCCTGGGACAGTCCTACGAGCAGTACTTC. This translates into CSVLGQSYEQYF.

This clonotype has just a few counts. The CDR3: CASSPSPGQGAPVYEQYF. CDR3 DNA sequence: TGTGCCAGCAGTCCTTCTCCGGGACAGGGGGCCCCCGTCTACGAGCAGTACTTC. This chain connects TRBV6-1 to TRBJ2-7; 12 bases map to TRBD1. V was pared by 5 bases and J by 3 bases, with 14 bases of the junction left unmatched. CDR1 is MNHNS, CDR2 SASEGT, per germline. The CDR3 spans 18 residues.